A single sample gave rise to the 23 T cell receptor beta chains below, sequenced in a study of post-analysis software for immune sequencing data. Study-wide results and caveats: Patients carried several TRBV segments more frequently than controls did, and TRBV5-6, TRBV5-1 and TRBV20-1 were among them.

Their target antigens are unknown. The library was made from cDNA and included unique molecular identifiers. TCRdb re-derived calls from the PCR reads in MiXCR, one entry per CDR3 protein. The sample carries hundreds of thousands of distinct CDR3 sequences, 25% to 30% recorded once. The source material was blood. Receptors originate from a girl aged 5 to 17 with multiple sclerosis.

The chain carries TRBV20-1 and TRBJ2-7; TRBD2 matches at 16 bases. Germline CDR1 DFQATT, CDR2 SNEGSKA (reference sequence). This CDR3 is built from 19 residues. V lost 2 bases to trimming and J lost 6 bases; unmatched junction nucleotides: 16. CDR3 protein: CSARRYLTGTSGRVPEQYF. Here the CDR3 DNA reads TGCAGTGCTAGACGCTATCTCACCGGGACTAGCGGGAGGGTGCCCGAGCAGTACTTC.

CDR3 protein: CASSLGRGGPFHEQYF. The DNA of the CDR3 is TGTGCCAGCAGTTTGGGGCGGGGGGGCCCCTTCCACGAGCAGTACTTC. The chain employs TRBV28 and TRBJ2-5; TRBD2 matches 9 bases. The DNA matches TRBJ2-7 better at its end, which makes the J call doubtful. Per germline, CDR1 MDHEN and CDR2 SYDVKM. The CDR3 has 16 amino acids.

This chain uses TRBV28 with TRBJ2-7; D remains ambiguous. Trimming took off 6 bases at V and 7 bases at J, with 10 bases between the two ends. Germline values: CDR1 MDHEN, CDR2 SYDVKM. This CDR3 is 11 amino acids long. In DNA form, the CDR3 reads TGTGCCAGCAGCCGGGCAGGAGAGCAGTACTTC. This translates into CASSRAGEQYF.

This sequence joins TRBV20-1 and TRBJ2-7; a weak D match, TRBD1 (5 bases). This CDR3 has 12 amino acids. Germline values: CDR1 DFQATT, CDR2 SNEGSKA (reference sequence). V was clipped by 3 bases and J by 2 bases, with 8 bases between them. CDR3 protein: CSASRATYEQYF. The CDR3, as DNA: TGCAGTGCTAGCAGGGCCACCTACGAGCAGTACTTC.

The J gene is TRBJ2-7, the V gene TRBV29-1; TRBD1 matches at 8 bases. Germline V CDR1 and CDR2: SQVTM, ANQGSEA. The CDR3 is 14 residues long. Trimming cost V 7 bases and J 6 bases; bases outside gene matches: 14. The CDR3 protein is CSGGTGAAYSEQYF. The DNA of the CDR3 is TGCAGCGGAGGGACAGGAGCGGCCTACTCCGAGCAGTACTTC.

This clonotype showed up just a few times. V gene TRBV20-1 combines with J gene TRBJ1-4; a possible D gene is TRBD1 (5 bases). The CDR3 contains 11 residues. Germline values: CDR1 DFQATT, CDR2 SNEGSKA (reference sequence). The V end lost 4 bases, the J end lost 7 bases, and 7 bases lay between the germline ends. As DNA, the CDR3 is TGCAGTGCTACAGGGTTTGAAAAACTGTTTTTT. Its protein product is CSATGFEKLFF.

The V call is TRBV20-1, the J call TRBJ2-3; no clear D gene. V lost 6 bases and J lost 2, with 12 bases in between. This CDR3 comprises 13 residues. Germline CDR1 and CDR2: DFQATT and SNEGSKA (reference sequence). The CDR3: CSASLQDTDTQYF. The CDR3 coding sequence is TGCAGTGCCAGCTTGCAGGACACAGATACGCAGTATTTT.

This chain uses TRBV6-5 with TRBJ2-7; TRBD2 aligns across 9 bases. The CDR3 is 15 amino acids. Germline lookup yields CDR1 MNHEY and CDR2 SVGAGI. V shed 6 bases, J shed 2 bases, and the junction held 8 bases outside the gene matches. DNA of the CDR3: TGTGCCAGCAGCCGACTAGCGGACAAAACCTACGAGCAGTACTTC. It yields the protein CASSRLADKTYEQYF.

This clonotype was seen only a few times. This sequence joins TRBV10-3 and TRBJ1-1, with D perhaps TRBD1 (5 bases). Per germline, CDR1 ENHRY and CDR2 SYGVKD. The germline V and J ends were trimmed by 4 bases and 1 base, with 13 bases remaining between them. The CDR3 has 15 residues. This chain's CDR3 is CAISGYGAGNTEAFF. CDR3 sequence (DNA): TGTGCCATCAGTGGGTATGGGGCGGGGAACACTGAAGCTTTCTTT.

This clonotype was counted once. The rearrangement links TRBV7-2 to TRBJ1-2, with D unclear. CDR3 length: 12 amino acids. The ends were cut back, 5 bases at V and 8 bases at J, with 12 bases in the middle. CDR1 SGHTA and CDR2 FQGNSA come from the germline V gene. CDR3 residues: CASSHRRGGYTF. CDR3 in DNA: TGTGCCAGCAGCCATAGACGTGGAGGCTACACCTTC.

The chain has TRBV20-1 and TRBJ2-7; D possibly corresponds to TRBD2 (6 bases). Trimming cost V 3 bases and J 7 bases, with 16 bases left between them. CDR3 length: 13 amino acids. Germline CDR1 is DFQATT and CDR2 is SNEGSKA (reference sequence). The CDR3 DNA follows: TGCAGTGCTAGGGGCGGGGCGGGGCGAGAGCAGTACTTC. Translating it yields CSARGGAGREQYF.

The genes are TRBV6-5 and TRBJ2-5; 13 positions agree with TRBD2. CDR1 and CDR2 (germline): MNHEY, SVGAGI. CDR3 length equals 16 residues. The ends lost 0 bases at V and 11 bases at J; junction bases unmatched: 9. The DNA for the CDR3 is TGTGCCAGCAGTTACTCGGGACTAGCGGGAACCAATGAGCAGTACTTC. Its protein product is CASSYSGLAGTNEQYF.

Note on this clonotype: Compared with germline, one end of the junction differs, possibly owing to a read error. This chain connects TRBV5-1 to TRBJ2-1; TRBD2 agrees at 7 bases. The CDR3 consists of 18 residues. CDR1 and CDR2 (germline): SGHRS, YFSETQ. The CDR3 DNA sequence: TGCGCCAGCAGTTTGGTAGGGGCGGGAGCACCCCCCTACAATGAGCAGTTCTTC. It encodes CASSLVGAGAPPYNEQFF.

V gene TRBV29-1 combines with J gene TRBJ2-1; D perhaps matches TRBD2 (6 bases). This CDR3 comprises 14 residues. Trimming cost V 4 bases and J 3 bases, with 13 bases left between them. CDR1 SQVTM and CDR2 ANQGSEA come from the germline V gene. The CDR3 bases are TGCAGCGTTGCGGGCCGGGAGCGCTACAATGAGCAGTTCTTC. It specifies CSVAGRERYNEQFF.

This chain connects TRBV4-3 to TRBJ2-5; 7 nucleotides match TRBD2. Losses at the gene ends were 0 bases for V and 11 bases for J; bases not matched to a gene: 18. The germline V gene encodes CDR1 LGHNA and CDR2 YSLEER. The CDR3 loop spans 17 amino acids. CDR3 protein: CASSQDRPGLPLNEQYF. The CDR3 DNA follows: TGCGCCAGCAGCCAAGATAGACCGGGACTACCCCTCAATGAGCAGTACTTC.

The chain links TRBV4-2 to TRBJ1-5; no clear D. Germline V gives CDR1 LGHNA, CDR2 YNFKEQ. V lost 4 bases and J 5 bases, leaving 24 bases between the germline ends. This CDR3 comprises 18 residues. CDR3 in DNA: TGTGCCAGCAGCCGAGAAAAAACTGGTGTTGGTGCGGATCAGCCCCAGCATTTT. It translates to CASSREKTGVGADQPQHF.

V usage is TRBV28 and J usage is TRBJ2-3, with TRBD2 identical over 7 bases. After removal of 1 base from V and 11 bases from J, the junction contained 12 bases not matched to a gene. This CDR3 has 15 residues. Germline V gene sequence: CDR1 MDHEN, CDR2 SYDVKM. DNA of the CDR3: TGTGCCAGCAGTTTATTGGCGGGAGTTATCGCTATGCAGTATTTT. It specifies CASSLLAGVIAMQYF.

Only one count was recorded for this clonotype. J is TRBJ2-7 and V is TRBV20-1, with 9 bases fitting TRBD1. The CDR3 runs 12 residues. Trimming cost V 5 bases and J 7 bases; bases outside gene matches: 6. Germline V gene sequence: CDR1 DFQATT, CDR2 SNEGSKA (reference sequence). Written as DNA, the CDR3 is TGCAGTGCTGGGGACAGGGACTTTGAGCAGTACTTC. It is translated as CSAGDRDFEQYF.

This rearrangement joins TRBV4-1 to TRBJ2-3; perhaps TRBD1 as D (5 bases). Trimming shortened V by 4 bases and J by 0 bases, and 14 bases separated the two germline ends. This CDR3 comprises 16 residues. CDR1 and CDR2 (germline): MGHRA, YSYEKL. The CDR3 DNA reads as TGCGCCAGCAGCCTAGATACGGACACGAGCACAGATACGCAGTATTTT. This codes for CASSLDTDTSTDTQYF.

The V gene is TRBV11-2, the J gene TRBJ2-1, with TRBD2 matching 9 bases. The CDR3 length is 15 residues. V shed 2 bases and J 10 bases; nucleotides not matched to a gene: 9. Looked up from germline, CDR1 is SGHAT and CDR2 is FQNNGV. The CDR3 protein is CASSLSPAGGREQFF. The CDR3 DNA sequence: TGTGCCAGCAGCTTATCCCCAGCGGGAGGTAGGGAGCAGTTCTTC.

CDR3 DNA sequence: TGTGCCATCAGTGTCGGAGGACAGGGGGGTCCCGGGGAGCTGTTTTTT. This sequence encodes CAISVGGQGGPGELFF. This chain joins TRBV10-3 and TRBJ2-2; 10 bases agree with TRBD1. This CDR3 comprises 16 residues. J was trimmed by 6 bases and V by 4 bases; bases with no gene match: 8. Germline CDR1 and CDR2: ENHRY and SYGVKD.

The rearrangement uses TRBV3-1 and TRBJ2-5; D unclear. Germline CDR1 and CDR2: LGHDT and YNNKEL (reference sequence). V was clipped by 5 bases and J by 7 bases, with 8 bases between them. This CDR3 is built from 11 residues. CDR3 nucleotides: TGTGCCAGCAGCGACCCGGGGACCCAGTACTTC. Protein sequence: CASSDPGTQYF.

This clonotype came up many times. This chain links TRBV20-1 with TRBJ2-7; tentatively, D is TRBD2 (6 bases). This CDR3 spans 13 amino acids. The germline CDR1 and CDR2 sequences are DFQATT and SNEGSKA (reference sequence). Trimming took off 6 bases at V and 2 bases at J, with 14 bases between the two ends. In DNA form, the CDR3 reads TGCAGTGCCCAAAAGCGGGCTACCTACGAGCAGTACTTC. Translated: CSAQKRATYEQYF.